A selection of T cell receptor beta chains follows, all from one sample in a study of shared clonotypes between healthy human individuals. Method: immunoSEQ multiplex PCR; TCRdb's copy keeps in-frame clones and lacks some. Among about 2.4 million clones listed, just over 90% were seen once. The sequenced sample consisted of naive CD4+ T cells sorted from blood. The receptors originated from a man aged 18 to 29 in good health. Both conserved end residues are part of each CDR3. D genes are given only for firm matches. Only part of the rows carry a size: once, few, many, or a class if the clone is expanded.

cdr3_aa,cdr3_nt,j_call,clone_size,d_call,v_call
CASSIKFRGASSPLHF,TGTGCCAGTAGTATTAAATTCAGGGGCGCGTCTTCACCCCTCCACTTT,TRBJ1-6,NA,NA,TRBV19
CASSLRDREAAGSGNTIYF,TGTGCCAGCAGCTTGCGGGACAGGGAGGCGGCTGGCTCTGGAAACACCATATATTTT,TRBJ1-3,NA,TRBD1,TRBV7-6
CASSNWRGFPSYNEQFF,TGTGCCAGTAGTAACTGGAGGGGTTTCCCCTCCTACAATGAGCAGTTCTTC,TRBJ2-1,NA,NA,TRBV19
CASTKGDRDSYEQYF,TGTGCCAGCACCAAGGGGGACCGGGACTCCTACGAGCAGTACTTC,TRBJ2-7,NA,NA,TRBV11-2
CASSPSVGVNQPQHF,TGTGCCAGCAGCCCGAGCGTAGGGGTTAATCAGCCCCAGCATTTT,TRBJ1-5,NA,NA,TRBV7-2
CASSSGQGAGANVLTF,TGTGCCAGCAGCTCAGGACAGGGCGCCGGGGCCAACGTCCTGACTTTC,TRBJ2-6,NA,TRBD1,TRBV5-4
CASSIVHGNQPQHF,TGTGCCAGTAGTATAGTACACGGCAATCAGCCCCAGCATTTT,TRBJ1-5,few,NA,TRBV19
CASSVGQGAEKLFF,TGTGCCAGCAGCGTAGGACAGGGGGCTGAAAAACTGTTTTTT,TRBJ1-4,NA,TRBD1,TRBV9
CASSLGAGDYEQYF,TGTGCCAGCAGCTTAGGAGCGGGAGACTACGAGCAGTACTTC,TRBJ2-7,NA,TRBD2,TRBV7-2
CASSVMGEGTEAFF,TGTGCCAGCAGCGTAATGGGTGAGGGCACTGAAGCTTTCTTT,TRBJ1-1,NA,NA,TRBV9
CARSLVPGPENQPQHF,TGTGCCAGAAGCTTAGTCCCGGGCCCTGAGAATCAGCCCCAGCATTTT,TRBJ1-5,NA,NA,TRBV7-5